The present entry profiles one T cell receptor beta chain with its context. Its specificity is unknown. Single viable CD3+CD4+CD8-CD45RO+ cells were sorted as the memory CD4+ T cells. The data derive from a study of memory CD4+ T cells and cytomegalovirus serostatus. Libraries were prepared by immunoSEQ multiplex PCR; TCRdb keeps only in-frame clonotypes and omits some of them. The sample holds about 41,000 clones, 70% to 80% seen once. Study-wide results and caveats: About 40% of the roughly 160 known CMV-associated TCRbeta sequences appeared in CD4+ memory. The CMV-associated TCR signature appears largely within the CD4+ memory repertoire.

The CDR3 spans 15 residues. Germline V lookup: CDR1 SNHLY, CDR2 FYNNEI. After removal of 5 bases from V and 0 bases from J, the junction contained 1 base not matched to a gene. This rearrangement joins TRBV2 to TRBJ1-4; the match to TRBD1 covers 9 bases. Sequenced input: memory CD4+ T cells from blood. The TCR sequence derives from an adult in good health and CMV-seronegative. The CDR3 loop reads CASSRQGATNEKLFF. CDR3 DNA sequence: TGTGCCAGCAGTAGACAGGGGGCAACTAATGAAAAACTGTTTTTT.